Each of the 23 T cell receptor beta chains below was sequenced from the same sample in a study of T cell changes during pregnancy in multiple sclerosis. The repertoire was sequenced with immunoSEQ multiplex PCR; TCRdb's copy has only in-frame clones and lacks some. This table has 80,000 or so clones, roughly 94% appearing once. Sequenced here: peripheral blood, sampled before pregnancy. The receptors here all came from a female donor with multiple sclerosis, enrolled in a pregnancy study.

V is TRBV13 and J is TRBJ2-1, with a possible D match to TRBD2 (6 bases). The CDR3 covers 16 residues. The V end lost 4 bases, the J end lost 0 bases, and 13 bases lay between the germline ends. Germline V gene data show CDR1 as PRHDT and CDR2 as FYEKMQ (reference sequence). Here the CDR3 DNA reads TGTGCCAGCAGCTCTTTAGCGGTAAGCTCCTACAATGAGCAGTTCTTC. This encodes CASSSLAVSSYNEQFF.

The chain is built from TRBV6-5 and TRBJ1-1; TRBD1 might be the D (6 bases). This CDR3 is 14 amino acids long. Germline V gene data show CDR1 as MNHEY and CDR2 as SVGAGI. The V end was cut by 2 bases, the J end by 4 bases, with 11 bases between. The CDR3 nucleotides read TGTGCCAGCAGTTACCCTGGGGGCGGCACTGAAGCTTTCTTT. The encoded protein is CASSYPGGGTEAFF.

This rearrangement joins TRBV5-4 to TRBJ2-7, with D possibly matching TRBD1 (5 bases). Per germline, CDR1 SGHNT and CDR2 YYREEE (reference sequence). The CDR3 consists of 13 residues. Trimming cost V 4 bases and J 4 bases, with 12 bases left between them. The CDR3 DNA follows: TGTGCCAGCAGCCGTCCGGACATTTACGAGCAGTACTTC. It yields the protein CASSRPDIYEQYF.

The rearrangement uses TRBV18 and TRBJ2-5, with 7 positions matching TRBD1. Germline CDR1 and CDR2: KGHSH and LQKENI. V lost 2 bases, J lost 5 bases, and 8 bases stayed unmatched. CDR3 length equals 15 residues. CDR3 in DNA: TGTGCCAGCTCACCAAGACAGGGTGGGGAGGAGACCCAGTACTTC. Amino acid sequence: CASSPRQGGEETQYF.

The chain recombines TRBV7-8 with TRBJ2-3; a possible D gene is TRBD2 (6 bases). CDR1 is SGHVS, CDR2 FQNEAQ, per germline. V lost 1 base and J 4 bases, leaving 9 bases between the germline ends. There are 14 residues in the CDR3. CDR3 protein: CASSLGGVPDTQYF. In DNA, the CDR3 is TGTGCCAGCAGCTTAGGGGGGGTCCCAGATACGCAGTATTTT.

This clone was observed once. The J gene is TRBJ2-7, the V gene TRBV7-9, with 10 bases lining up with TRBD2. CDR1 and CDR2 from the germline V gene are SEHNR and FQNEAQ (reference sequence). V shed 5 bases, J shed 3 bases, and the junction held 7 bases outside the gene matches. CDR3 length: 15 amino acids. Here the CDR3 reads CASSPWASGSYEQYF. For the CDR3, the DNA is TGTGCCAGCAGCCCCTGGGCTAGCGGGAGCTACGAGCAGTACTTC.

The CDR3 DNA reads as TGTGCCAGCAGCTTACAGGACGAGCAGTACTTC. Protein: CASSLQDEQYF. V and J are TRBV7-2 and TRBJ2-7, with D unresolved. V was shortened by 2 bases and J by 5 bases, with 4 bases between the two germline ends. The CDR3 spans 11 residues. The germline V gene encodes CDR1 SGHTA and CDR2 FQGNSA.

This clone was observed once. The rearrangement uses TRBV18 and TRBJ1-4, with 7 bases identical to TRBD1. The CDR3 is made up of 14 amino acids. V lost 4 bases and J lost 7; bases outside the gene matches: 6. CDR1 and CDR2 (germline): KGHSH, LQKENI. The DNA for the CDR3 is TGTGCCAGCTCACGAGGACAGGACGGTGAAAAACTGTTTTTT. This codes for CASSRGQDGEKLFF.

The chain is built from TRBV7-2 and TRBJ2-1, with 7 bases that match TRBD2. The germline CDR1 and CDR2 sequences are SGHTA and FQGNSA. This CDR3 is built from 15 residues. V gave up 2 bases and J gave up 6 bases; unmatched junction bases: 7. The CDR3 coding sequence is TGTGCCAGCAGCTTACTAGCGGTTAAGATCAATGAGCAGTTCTTC. As protein: CASSLLAVKINEQFF.

The V gene is TRBV11-3, the J gene TRBJ1-1; 7 bases align to TRBD1. Trimming took 1 base from V and 2 from J; bases not matched to a gene: 4. CDR3 length: 15 residues. Germline CDR1 and CDR2: SGHNT and YENEEA. This CDR3 is CASSLVPGGNTEAFF. The CDR3 DNA is TGTGCCAGCAGCTTAGTCCCAGGGGGAAACACTGAAGCTTTCTTT.

The rearrangement joins TRBV7-3 to TRBJ2-7; 8 bases agree with TRBD2. V was pared by 0 bases and J by 6 bases, with 10 bases of the junction left unmatched. CDR1 is SGHTA, CDR2 FQGTGA, per germline. This CDR3 has 16 amino acids. The CDR3 reads CASSLTGASGYSEQYF. The CDR3 DNA reads TGTGCCAGCAGCTTAACGGGGGCTAGCGGGTACTCCGAGCAGTACTTC.

The chain couples TRBV19 to TRBJ2-1, with TRBD2 matching 7 bases. The CDR3 extends over 14 amino acids. After removal of 5 bases from V and 8 bases from J, the junction contained 9 bases not matched to a gene. Germline V gene data show CDR1 as LNHDA and CDR2 as SQIVND (reference sequence). The CDR3 DNA is TGTGCCAGTAGTGGCGGACTAGATCGACATGAGCAGTTCTTC. Protein product: CASSGGLDRHEQFF.

The rearrangement joins TRBV27 to TRBJ2-7; 7 nucleotides agree with TRBD1. V was pared by 6 bases and J by 6 bases, with 14 bases of the junction left unmatched. Germline CDR1 is MNHEY and CDR2 is SMNVEV (reference sequence). This CDR3 is built from 15 residues. Here the CDR3 reads CASRDRDSSRTEQYF. The CDR3 bases are TGTGCCAGCAGAGACAGGGATTCGAGCCGAACCGAGCAGTACTTC.

The chain carries TRBV2 and TRBJ1-1; perhaps TRBD1 as D (5 bases). Trimming shortened V by 3 bases and J by 4 bases, and 9 bases separated the two germline ends. CDR1 is SNHLY and CDR2 is FYNNEI in the germline V gene. The CDR3 has 13 residues. The CDR3 DNA follows: TGTGCCAGCAGTGACAGGGAGGGCACTGAAGCTTTCTTT. This gives the protein CASSDREGTEAFF.

This clone was picked up a small number of times. The rearrangement links TRBV30 to TRBJ2-2; 10 positions agree with TRBD2. The length of the CDR3 is 15 residues. The germline gives CDR1 GTSNPN, CDR2 SVGIG (reference sequence). V gave up 8 bases and J gave up 7 bases; unmatched junction bases: 13. CDR3 DNA sequence: TGTGCCCTACCGGGGCTAGCGGGAGAATTCGGGGAGCTGTTTTTT. Amino acids: CALPGLAGEFGELFF.

This chain joins TRBV5-5 and TRBJ2-7; the match to TRBD2 covers 10 bases. Germline lookup yields CDR1 SGHKS and CDR2 YYEKEE (reference sequence). This CDR3 has 15 amino acids. The ends lost 2 bases at V and 1 base at J; junction bases unmatched: 3. The CDR3 sequence: CASSLGTSVSYEQYF. The DNA of the CDR3 is TGTGCCAGCAGCTTAGGGACTAGCGTATCCTACGAGCAGTACTTC.

The rearrangement joins TRBV5-1 to TRBJ2-7; 11 bases are shared with TRBD2. CDR3 length: 15 residues. The ends lost 4 bases at V and 5 bases at J; junction bases unmatched: 8. The germline gives CDR1 SGHRS, CDR2 YFSETQ. The CDR3: CASSKASGRSHEQYF. The CDR3 coding sequence is TGCGCCAGCAGCAAGGCTAGCGGGAGGAGCCACGAGCAGTACTTC.

The chain carries TRBV4-2 and TRBJ2-3, with D maybe TRBD2 (5 bases). Trimming cost V 4 bases and J 0 bases, with 14 bases left between them. This CDR3 comprises 16 residues. Germline V gene lookup returns CDR1 LGHNA and CDR2 YNFKEQ. The CDR3 spells CASSPGGSSSTDTQYF. DNA of the CDR3: TGTGCCAGCAGCCCTGGTGGGAGTTCGAGCACAGATACGCAGTATTTT.

CDR3 nucleotides: TGTGCCAGCTCACCACAGGGGCAAGAGACCCAGTACTTC. It is translated as CASSPQGQETQYF. This chain links TRBV18 with TRBJ2-5, with a possible D match to TRBD1 (5 bases). This CDR3 is built from 13 residues. CDR1 is KGHSH and CDR2 is LQKENI in the germline V gene. V was shortened by 1 base and J by 2 bases, with 5 bases between the two germline ends.

The genes are TRBV28 and TRBJ1-1, with 9 bases aligning to TRBD1. This CDR3 contains 15 residues. Trimming at V came to 6 bases and at J to 5 bases, leaving 10 bases not matched to a gene. Germline V gives CDR1 MDHEN, CDR2 SYDVKM. CDR3 sequence: CASSLGDRVRTEAFF. The CDR3 DNA reads TGTGCCAGCAGCCTGGGGGACAGGGTGAGGACTGAAGCTTTCTTT.

This clone was observed a single time. The chain carries TRBV7-9 and TRBJ2-5; a possible D gene is TRBD2 (5 bases). The CDR3 sequence is 14 residues long. The V gene's germline CDR1 is SEHNR and CDR2 FQNEAQ (reference sequence). The V end was cut by 1 base, the J end by 4 bases, with 10 bases between. The CDR3 DNA follows: TGTGCCAGCAGCTTAGAACGGGAAAGAGAGACCCAGTACTTC. Translating gives CASSLERERETQYF.

The rearrangement joins TRBV9 to TRBJ2-2; 8 nucleotides align to TRBD2. Trimming removed 2 bases from V and 6 bases from J; junction bases left unmatched: 9. The germline V gene has CDR1 SGDLS and CDR2 YYNGEE. This CDR3 has 16 residues. The CDR3 DNA sequence: TGTGCCAGCAGCGTCGGACTAGCTAGAGAAGCCGGGGAGCTGTTTTTT. Amino acids: CASSVGLAREAGELFF.

J is TRBJ2-1 and V is TRBV5-6; 9 nucleotides agree with TRBD1. The CDR3 runs 17 residues. The V gene's germline CDR1 is SGHDT and CDR2 YYEEEE. The trim removed 2 bases at V and 7 bases at J, leaving 13 bases unmatched. CDR3 loop: CASSLYPGQGRWNEQFF. The CDR3, as DNA: TGTGCCAGCAGCTTATACCCTGGACAGGGGAGGTGGAATGAGCAGTTCTTC.